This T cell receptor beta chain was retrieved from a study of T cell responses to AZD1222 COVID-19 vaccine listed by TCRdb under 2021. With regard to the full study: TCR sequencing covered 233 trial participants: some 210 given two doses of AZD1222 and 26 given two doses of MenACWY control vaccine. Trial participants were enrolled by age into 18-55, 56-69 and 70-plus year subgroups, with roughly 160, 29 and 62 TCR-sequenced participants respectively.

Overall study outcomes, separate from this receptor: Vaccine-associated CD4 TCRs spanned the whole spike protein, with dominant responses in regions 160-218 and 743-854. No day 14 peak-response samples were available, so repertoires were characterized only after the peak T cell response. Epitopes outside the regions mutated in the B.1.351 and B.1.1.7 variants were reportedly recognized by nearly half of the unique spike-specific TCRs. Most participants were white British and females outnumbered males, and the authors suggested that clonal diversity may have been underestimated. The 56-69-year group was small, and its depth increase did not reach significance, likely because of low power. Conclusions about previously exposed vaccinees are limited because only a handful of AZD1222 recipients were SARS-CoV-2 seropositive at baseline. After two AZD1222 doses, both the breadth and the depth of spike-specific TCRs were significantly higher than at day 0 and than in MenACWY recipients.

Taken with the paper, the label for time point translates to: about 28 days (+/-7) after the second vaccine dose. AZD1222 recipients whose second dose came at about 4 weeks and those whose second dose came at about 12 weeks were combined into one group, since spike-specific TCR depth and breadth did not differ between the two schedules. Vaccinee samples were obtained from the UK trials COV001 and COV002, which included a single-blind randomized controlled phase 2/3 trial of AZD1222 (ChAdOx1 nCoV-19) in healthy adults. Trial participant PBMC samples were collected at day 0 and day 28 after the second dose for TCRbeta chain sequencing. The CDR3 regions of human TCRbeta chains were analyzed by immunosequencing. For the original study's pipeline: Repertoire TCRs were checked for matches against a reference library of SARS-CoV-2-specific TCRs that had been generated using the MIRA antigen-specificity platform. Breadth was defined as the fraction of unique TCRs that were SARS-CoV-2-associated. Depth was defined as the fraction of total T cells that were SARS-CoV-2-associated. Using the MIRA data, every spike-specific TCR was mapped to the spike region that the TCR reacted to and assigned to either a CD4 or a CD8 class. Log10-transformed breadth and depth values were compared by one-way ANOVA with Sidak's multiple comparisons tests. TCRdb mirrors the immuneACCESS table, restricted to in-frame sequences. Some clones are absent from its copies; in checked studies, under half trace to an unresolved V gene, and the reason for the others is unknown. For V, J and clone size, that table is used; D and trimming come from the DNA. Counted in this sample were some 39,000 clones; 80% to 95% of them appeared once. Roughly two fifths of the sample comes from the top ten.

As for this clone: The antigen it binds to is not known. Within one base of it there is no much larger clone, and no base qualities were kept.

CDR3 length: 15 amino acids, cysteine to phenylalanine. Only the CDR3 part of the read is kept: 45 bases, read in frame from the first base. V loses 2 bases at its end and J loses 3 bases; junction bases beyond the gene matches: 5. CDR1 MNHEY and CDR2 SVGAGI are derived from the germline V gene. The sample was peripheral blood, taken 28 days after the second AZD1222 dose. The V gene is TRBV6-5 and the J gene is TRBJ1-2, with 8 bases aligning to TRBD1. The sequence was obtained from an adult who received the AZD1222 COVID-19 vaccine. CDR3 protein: CASSYVSGGDYGYTF. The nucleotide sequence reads TGTGCCAGCAGTTACGTGTCAGGGGGCGACTATGGCTACACCTTC.